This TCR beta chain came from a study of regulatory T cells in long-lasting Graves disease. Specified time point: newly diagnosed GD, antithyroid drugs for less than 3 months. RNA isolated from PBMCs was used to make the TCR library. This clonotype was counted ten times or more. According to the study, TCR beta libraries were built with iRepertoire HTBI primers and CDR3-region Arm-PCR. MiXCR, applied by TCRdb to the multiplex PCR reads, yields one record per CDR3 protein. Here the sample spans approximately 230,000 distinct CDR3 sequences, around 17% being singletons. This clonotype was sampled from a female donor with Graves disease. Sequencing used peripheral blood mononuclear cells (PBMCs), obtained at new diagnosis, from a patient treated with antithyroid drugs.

This chain's CDR3 is CASSLWDEGETQYF. The CDR3 DNA follows: TGTGCCAGCAGCTTATGGGACGAGGGGGAGACCCAGTACTTC. V usage is TRBV11-2 and J usage is TRBJ2-5, with D possibly called TRBD1 or TRBD2 (5 bases each). Germline assignment: CDR1 SGHAT and CDR2 FQNNGV. Trimming pared 2 bases from V and 5 bases from J, leaving 12 bases between. CDR3 length: 14 amino acids.